Following are 13 T cell receptor beta chains from one sample sequenced in a study of blood T cell repertoires in COVID-19. Assay: immunoSEQ multiplex PCR; the TCRdb copy retains only in-frame clones and omits some. Of roughly 200,000 clones listed, around 87% are singletons. Sequencing was performed on peripheral blood. The source is a woman aged 45 to 65 with COVID-19, enrolled during active disease.

The V gene is TRBV6-7, the J gene TRBJ1-6; 7 bases fit TRBD1. TRBV6-7 is an ORF, with its function uncertain. Trimming cost V 4 bases and J 6 bases; bases outside gene matches: 6. The CDR3 has 15 residues. CDR3 amino acids: CASSLNRGGNSPLHF. The DNA for the CDR3 is TGTGCCAGCAGTTTAAACAGGGGCGGTAATTCACCCCTCCACTTT.

The V gene is TRBV3-1 (or the pseudogene TRBV3-2), the J gene TRBJ1-1; the D gene is possibly TRBD1 (5 bases). Germline CDR1 and CDR2: LGHDT and YNNKEL (reference sequence). V dropped 4 bases and J dropped 3 bases, with 9 bases sitting between them. The length of the CDR3 is 13 residues. The CDR3 DNA reads as TGTGCCAGCAGCCCCCGGGGGTACACTGAAGCTTTCTTT. Protein product: CASSPRGYTEAFF.

The chain combines TRBV21-1 with TRBJ1-2. TRBV21-1 is assigned pseudogene status. The CDR3 sequence is 17 residues long. CDR3 nucleotide sequence: TGTGCCAGCAGTTTGCGCTGGGACTGGGACTGGGACTATGGCTACACCTTC. It is translated as CASSLRWDWDWDYGYTF.

The chain has TRBV5-1 and TRBJ1-1; 8 bases align to TRBD1. J gave up 4 bases and V 4 bases, and 6 bases lay outside the gene matches. CDR3 length: 14 residues. Germline V CDR1 and CDR2: SGHRS, YFSETQ. CDR3: CASSGGQGPTEAFF. The DNA of the CDR3 is TGCGCCAGCAGCGGCGGACAGGGCCCCACTGAAGCTTTCTTT.

The CDR3 DNA reads as TGTGCCAGCAGTGAAAAGGGACAGGGGGCGCTGGGGCAGTACGTC. It codes for CASSEKGQGALGQYV. This chain connects TRBV6-1 to TRBJ2-7; TRBD1 matches 12 bases. The CDR3 runs 15 residues. Germline CDR1 MNHNS, CDR2 SASEGT. Losses at the gene ends were 2 bases for V and 9 bases for J; bases not matched to a gene: 8.

The chain couples TRBV5-6 to TRBJ2-1; 7 bases agree with TRBD1. The germline CDR1 and CDR2 sequences are SGHDT and YYEEEE. CDR3 size: 15 residues. After removal of 3 bases from V and 8 bases from J, the junction contained 11 bases not matched to a gene. As DNA, the CDR3 is TGTGCCAGCAGCTCCGACAGGGTTTCCTCGGATGAGCAGTTCTTC. Protein product: CASSSDRVSSDEQFF.

This chain connects TRBV19 to TRBJ2-1; possible D gene TRBD2, 7 bases. Between the trimmed V and J ends, which lost 8 bases and 9 bases, there was a span of 20 bases. The CDR3 loop spans 14 amino acids. Germline loops: CDR1 LNHDA, CDR2 SQIVND (reference sequence). CDR3 in amino acids: CASAGGGHGGEQFF. The CDR3 nucleotides are TGTGCCAGTGCTGGCGGGGGCCACGGGGGTGAGCAGTTCTTC.

This sequence joins TRBV7-2 and TRBJ2-3; the match to TRBD2 covers 7 bases. Germline V CDR1 and CDR2: SGHTA, FQGNSA. The trim removed 1 base at V and 2 bases at J, leaving 12 bases unmatched. The CDR3 runs to 18 residues. CDR3 in amino acids: CASSLVTLASGYTDTQYF. The CDR3 coding sequence is TGTGCCAGCAGCTTAGTCACCCTGGCTAGCGGTTACACAGATACGCAGTATTTT.

The chain joins TRBV27 to TRBJ1-4; TRBD1 matches 10 bases. The ends lost 0 bases at V and 5 bases at J; junction bases unmatched: 6. The germline V gene encodes CDR1 MNHEY and CDR2 SMNVEV (reference sequence). This CDR3 comprises 17 residues. For the CDR3, the DNA is TGTGCCAGCAGTTTATCCTCTCCGGGACAGGGGAATGAAAAACTGTTTTTT. Protein product: CASSLSSPGQGNEKLFF. Together with reference TRBV27 and TRBJ1-4, the CDR3 gives the full variable domain: EAQVTQNPRYLITVTGKKLTVTCSQNMNHEYMSWYRQDPGLGLRQIYYSMNVEVTDKGDVPEGYKVSRKEKRNFPLILESPSPNQTSLYFCASSLSSPGQGNEKLFFGSGTQLSVL.

This clone was detected once. The genes are TRBV19 and TRBJ2-7; tentative D call: TRBD1 (7 bases). In germline, CDR1 is LNHDA, CDR2 SQIVND (reference sequence). CDR3 size: 14 residues. Trimming removed 3 bases from V and 6 bases from J, with 15 bases in between. The CDR3 region has the DNA TGTGCCAGTAGTATCGTCCCAGGGGGAGGCGAGCAGTACGTC. Translation: CASSIVPGGGEQYV.

The chain joins TRBV15 to TRBJ1-2, with D perhaps TRBD1 (6 bases). The CDR3 loop spans 15 amino acids. The V end was cut by 1 base, the J end by 6 bases, with 15 bases between. CDR1 is LNHNV and CDR2 is YYDKDF in the germline V gene (reference sequence). The CDR3 bases are TGTGCCACCAGCAGAGTGCTAGGGGGAATCGATGGCTACACCTTC. Protein sequence: CATSRVLGGIDGYTF.

The chain links TRBV6-4 to TRBJ2-2; D gene ambiguous. The CDR3 contains 13 residues. Trimming pared 3 bases from V and 0 bases from J, leaving 2 bases between. Per germline, CDR1 MRHNA and CDR2 SNTAGT. CDR3: CASSDTNTGELFF. The CDR3 region has the DNA TGTGCCAGCAGTGATACGAACACCGGGGAGCTGTTTTTT.

The chain couples TRBV29-1 to TRBJ2-1, with 14 bases that match TRBD2. Germline V gene data show CDR1 as SQVTM and CDR2 as ANQGSEA. J was trimmed by 4 bases and V by 6 bases; bases with no gene match: 5. The CDR3 is 15 amino acids. The CDR3 DNA reads TGCAGCGTACCTGGGACTAGCGGGGGTTACAATGAGCAGTTCTTC. Amino acids: CSVPGTSGGYNEQFF.